The entry that follows covers one T cell receptor (beta chain) sequence. The record originates from a study of CD4 T cell repertoires in COVID-19. Study-level background: Relabeled CFSE-low cells, IL-2-expanded for about nine days, met spikes from other coronaviruses.

V lost 5 bases to trimming and J lost 3 bases; unmatched junction nucleotides: 13. The CDR3 length is 17 residues. The germline V gene has CDR1 SGHVS and CDR2 FQNEAQ. This table comes from immunoSEQ multiplex PCR, and its TCRdb copy is limited to in-frame clones, with some not included. Of 70,000 to 95,000 clones in the sample, 80% to 90% are singletons; the top ten hold around 0.6%. The source was CD4+ T cells from peripheral blood, collected after recovery from COVID-19. This TCR was recovered from a human donor who had COVID-19. V usage is TRBV7-8 and J usage is TRBJ1-2; 9 nucleotides line up with TRBD1. CDR3 loop: CASSRTETQGAHYGYTF. The CDR3 DNA sequence: TGTGCCAGCAGCCGTACCGAGACACAGGGGGCCCACTATGGCTACACCTTC.